What follows is one T cell receptor (beta chain) and its context. The target antigen is unknown. V lost 4 bases and J lost 4; bases outside the gene matches: 7. The CDR3 runs 14 residues. Germline V gene sequence: CDR1 SGHRS, CDR2 YFSETQ. This sample was taken from a study of cytomegalovirus exposure and HLA in healthy donors. Findings of the study overall: TCR beta chains numbering more than 150 were designated cytomegalovirus-associated.

Clones were sequenced by immunoSEQ multiplex PCR, and TCRdb holds only the in-frame ones, with some missing. The sample has about 200,000 clones, over 75% seen once. The chain is built from TRBV5-1 and TRBJ1-1, with TRBD1 identical over 7 bases. What was sequenced was PBMCs. The TCR was taken from a woman in her late teens or twenties in good health and CMV-seropositive. CDR3 protein: CASSRDRAGTEAFF. Here the CDR3 DNA reads TGCGCCAGCAGCCGAGACAGGGCCGGCACTGAAGCTTTCTTT.